This is a list of T cell receptor beta chains from one sample in a study of blood T cells in healthy people across ages. From the 5' RACE reads, TCRdb called clonotypes with MiXCR, one entry per CDR3 protein. The table lists roughly 1 million distinct CDR3 sequences, roughly a quarter of them singletons. This same sample was also part of a study on T cells of mothers and their children.

Sequenced input: blood. These receptors were obtained from a girl under 10 years old in good health. Both conserved end residues are part of each CDR3. Each record gives: V gene, D gene, J gene, clone size, CDR3 protein, CDR3 DNA. The D gene is left open where the match is weak. A row's size may be missing; if present it is once, few, many or a size class.

V gene: TRBV7-2
D gene: .
J gene: TRBJ2-7
clone size: few
CDR3 protein: CAITPGDRSYEQYF
CDR3 DNA: TGTGCCATCACCCCGGGGGACAGATCCTACGAGCAGTACTTC

V gene: TRBV7-2
D gene: TRBD1
J gene: TRBJ2-5
clone size: .
CDR3 protein: CASSLFRGPQETQYF
CDR3 DNA: TGTGCCAGCAGCCTTTTCAGGGGGCCCCAAGAGACCCAGTACTTC

V gene: TRBV29-1
D gene: .
J gene: TRBJ2-7
clone size: few
CDR3 protein: CSVVGSYEQYF
CDR3 DNA: TGCAGCGTTGTTGGCAGCTACGAGCAGTACTTC

V gene: TRBV5-1
D gene: .
J gene: TRBJ2-3
clone size: many
CDR3 protein: CASSLSRSTDTQYF
CDR3 DNA: TGCGCCAGCAGCCTGTCGCGGTCCACAGATACGCAGTATTTT

V gene: TRBV2
D gene: TRBD2
J gene: TRBJ2-5
clone size: .
CDR3 protein: CASTSGGPPGAQYF
CDR3 DNA: TGTGCCAGCACTAGCGGGGGACCCCCCGGGGCCCAGTACTTC

V gene: TRBV20-1
D gene: .
J gene: TRBJ2-5
clone size: once
CDR3 protein: CSAQTQLIEETQYF
CDR3 DNA: TGCAGTGCCCAAACCCAACTAATCGAAGAGACCCAGTACTTC

V gene: TRBV28
D gene: .
J gene: TRBJ2-7
clone size: few
CDR3 protein: CASSLNLNSYEQYF
CDR3 DNA: TGTGCCAGCAGTTTAAATCTGAATTCCTACGAGCAGTACTTC

V gene: TRBV6-6
D gene: .
J gene: TRBJ2-7
clone size: few
CDR3 protein: CASAMNGAFYEQYF
CDR3 DNA: TGTGCCAGCGCAATGAACGGGGCCTTCTACGAGCAGTACTTC

V gene: TRBV28
D gene: TRBD2
J gene: TRBJ2-1
clone size: few
CDR3 protein: CASSLGTSGFIDEQFF
CDR3 DNA: TGTGCCAGCAGCCTTGGGACTAGCGGCTTTATAGATGAGCAGTTCTTC

V gene: TRBV29-1
D gene: .
J gene: TRBJ2-7
clone size: few
CDR3 protein: CSVELEGGGYEQYF
CDR3 DNA: TGCAGCGTTGAACTCGAGGGGGGTGGGTACGAGCAGTACTTC

V gene: TRBV14
D gene: .
J gene: TRBJ2-7
clone size: .
CDR3 protein: CASSPPELGSSGYEQYF
CDR3 DNA: TGTGCCAGCAGCCCACCGGAGCTGGGTAGCTCGGGCTACGAGCAGTACTTC

V gene: TRBV6-5
D gene: TRBD2
J gene: TRBJ2-1
clone size: few
CDR3 protein: CASSYSVTSGYNEQFF
CDR3 DNA: TGTGCCAGCAGTTACTCAGTTACTAGCGGATACAATGAGCAGTTCTTC

V gene: TRBV9
D gene: TRBD2
J gene: TRBJ2-7
clone size: .
CDR3 protein: CASSVGAGAGEQYF
CDR3 DNA: TGTGCCAGCAGCGTAGGAGCGGGAGCAGGGGAGCAGTACTTC

V gene: TRBV25-1
D gene: .
J gene: TRBJ1-1
clone size: .
CDR3 protein: CASSEWLGMNTEAFF
CDR3 DNA: TGTGCCAGCAGTGAATGGTTGGGGATGAACACTGAAGCTTTCTTT

V gene: TRBV9
D gene: .
J gene: TRBJ1-4
clone size: few
CDR3 protein: CASSVGRSGLGEKLFF
CDR3 DNA: TGTGCCAGCAGCGTGGGAAGATCCGGCTTGGGAGAAAAACTGTTTTTT

V gene: TRBV29-1
D gene: TRBD1
J gene: TRBJ1-2
clone size: few
CDR3 protein: CSVCLFDRGECNYGYTF
CDR3 DNA: TGCAGCGTTTGTTTGTTCGACAGGGGGGAGTGTAACTATGGCTACACCTTC

V gene: TRBV7-9
D gene: .
J gene: TRBJ1-6
clone size: .
CDR3 protein: CASSFQTVYSPLHF
CDR3 DNA: TGTGCCAGCAGCTTCCAGACAGTCTATTCACCCCTCCACTTT

V gene: TRBV5-5
D gene: .
J gene: TRBJ2-7
clone size: .
CDR3 protein: CASSLAEFYEQYF
CDR3 DNA: TGTGCCAGCAGCTTGGCTGAATTCTACGAGCAGTACTTC

V gene: TRBV6-5
D gene: .
J gene: TRBJ2-5
clone size: .
CDR3 protein: CASQTIHYDQETQYF
CDR3 DNA: TGTGCCAGCCAAACTATCCATTACGACCAAGAGACCCAGTACTTC

V gene: TRBV20-1
D gene: .
J gene: TRBJ1-1
clone size: .
CDR3 protein: CSARLSQANTEAFF
CDR3 DNA: TGCAGTGCTAGATTATCCCAGGCGAACACTGAAGCTTTCTTT